The sequence of this T cell receptor (beta chain) was determined in a study of breast tumors, draining lymph nodes, adjacent tissues. General observations from the study: Tumor TCR diversity was below lymph nodes but above nontumor tissue.

TCRdb recomputed calls from the multiplex PCR reads with MiXCR, one row per CDR3 protein. Here the sample spans over 60,000 distinct CDR3 sequences, over 40% being singletons. The V end lost 1 base, the J end lost 7 bases, and 8 bases lay between the germline ends. The CDR3 has 12 amino acids. Germline loops: CDR1 SGHKS, CDR2 YYEKEE (reference sequence). This clonotype appeared many times. Antigen specificity is unknown. A much larger clone differs by one base, so this may be a read error. Input material: breast tumor tissue. The receptor was derived from a female donor with breast cancer. Some clones in this sample may be carry-over from other donors' samples. The genes are TRBV5-5 and TRBJ1-2; unclear D gene. The CDR3 DNA is TGTGCCAGCAGCTTGACAGTATCTGGCTACACCTTC. It codes for CASSLTVSGYTF.